This T cell receptor beta chain appears in the sequencing data of a study of T-cell reconstitution after alpha-beta-depleted transplantation in children. The V gene lost 2 bases and the J gene lost 5 bases, with 11 bases spanning the gap. This CDR3 has 14 amino acids. From germline, CDR1 is KGHDR and CDR2 SFDVKD. This clonotype was counted ten times or more. Its antigen is not identified. A TCRbeta library incorporating unique molecular identifiers was prepared. MiXCR, applied by TCRdb to the PCR reads, yields one record per CDR3 protein. Here the sample spans about 180,000 distinct CDR3 sequences, around 10% being singletons. Study conclusions and caveats: Roughly two months post-transplant, alpha-beta T cells reportedly originated from several hundred graft clones that had expanded. Newly generated T cells supplied most T-cell counts and diversity one year post-transplant.

This clonotype originated in a boy aged 2 to 10 with acute myeloid leukemia, due to receive a stem cell transplant. The source material was PBMCs, sampled before TCRalphabeta/CD19-depleted stem cell transplant. The chain has TRBV24-1 and TRBJ2-5; either TRBD1 or TRBD2 may supply D (5 bases each). Here the CDR3 DNA reads TGTGCCACCAGTGATTCCCGGGGACGGGAGACCCAGTACTTC. Protein product: CATSDSRGRETQYF.